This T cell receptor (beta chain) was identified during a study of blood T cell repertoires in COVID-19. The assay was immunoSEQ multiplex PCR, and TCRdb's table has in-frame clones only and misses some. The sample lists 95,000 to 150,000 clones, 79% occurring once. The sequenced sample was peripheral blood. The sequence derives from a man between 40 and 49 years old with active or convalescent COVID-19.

The chain's CDR3 is CASTGGFGYTF. Here the CDR3 DNA reads TGTGCCAGCACAGGGGGCTTTGGCTACACCTTC. V usage is TRBV27 and J usage is TRBJ1-2; 8 nucleotides agree with TRBD1. The CDR3 totals 11 residues. CDR1 MNHEY and CDR2 SMNVEV come from the germline V gene (reference sequence). J was trimmed by 7 bases and V by 7 bases; bases with no gene match: 2.